These 14 T cell receptor beta chains were all obtained from the same sample, sequenced in a study of T-cell memory formation after mild COVID-19. One entry per CDR3 protein, called by TCRdb with MiXCR from the 5' RACE reads. The table includes hundreds of thousands of distinct CDR3 sequences, approximately 16% detected once. The specimen was PBMCs or a T cell subset sorted from them (not recorded which). The receptors stem from a man aged 18 to 30 who had mild COVID-19 (a few samples of this study predate the infection). Cell type and time point are not known.

In this sample, this clonotype turned up a few times. V gene TRBV4-3 combines with J gene TRBJ1-6; D gene unclear. V lost 1 base to trimming and J lost 7 bases, with 8 bases between them. Germline V CDR1 and CDR2: LGHNA, YSLEER. CDR3 size: 14 residues. The CDR3 DNA reads as TGCGCCAGCAGCCAAGCACGCAACAATTCACCCCTCCACTTT. This codes for CASSQARNNSPLHF.

This clonotype was observed a few times. The V gene is TRBV7-2, the J gene TRBJ1-5, with 7 bases identical to TRBD1. Per germline, CDR1 SGHTA and CDR2 FQGNSA. Trimming took 1 base from V and 7 from J; bases not matched to a gene: 7. This CDR3 has 15 amino acids. CDR3 bases: TGTGCCAGCAGCTTAGTAGTCAGGGGGGGCCAGCCCCAGCATTTT. Amino acids: CASSLVVRGGQPQHF.

The chain joins TRBV18 to TRBJ2-3, with D unclear. CDR1 KGHSH and CDR2 LQKENI come from the germline V gene. Trimming left V 5 bases short and J 0 bases short, with 6 bases between. There are 13 residues in the CDR3. The CDR3 nucleotides are TGTGCCAGCTCAATAGCTAGCACAGATACGCAGTATTTT. Its translation is CASSIASTDTQYF.

The genes are TRBV20-1 and TRBJ2-7; D uncertain. CDR1 is DFQATT and CDR2 is SNEGSKA in the germline V gene (reference sequence). This CDR3 comprises 9 residues. V lost 7 bases and J 5 bases, leaving 6 bases between the germline ends. For the CDR3, the DNA is TGCAGTGGTTGGGACGAGCAGTACGTC. Translating it yields CSGWDEQYV.

The genes are TRBV6-4 and TRBJ2-5; D may be TRBD1 (6 bases). Per germline, CDR1 MRHNA and CDR2 SNTAGT. V lost 6 bases and J lost 5, with 16 bases in between. The CDR3 has 14 amino acids. Here the CDR3 reads CASRPDRSSETQYF. The DNA for the CDR3 is TGTGCCAGCAGACCCGACAGGTCAAGCGAGACCCAGTACTTC.

This clonotype occurred a few times. The chain joins TRBV5-6 to TRBJ2-5; D is perhaps TRBD2 (6 bases). V was trimmed by 3 bases and J by 5 bases, leaving 11 bases between them. CDR3 size: 13 residues. Germline lookup yields CDR1 SGHDT and CDR2 YYEEEE. Here the CDR3 reads CASSYYRGETQYF. CDR3 sequence (DNA): TGTGCCAGCAGCTACTACCGGGGGGAGACCCAGTACTTC.

V and J are TRBV20-1 and TRBJ2-1; D may match TRBD1 or TRBD2 (6 bases each). Germline values: CDR1 DFQATT, CDR2 SNEGSKA (reference sequence). The CDR3 spans 15 residues. The V gene lost 6 bases and the J gene lost 0 bases, with 15 bases spanning the gap. The CDR3 DNA sequence: TGCAGTGCGCCCAGGGGTAGCGGCTCCTACAATGAGCAGTTCTTC. Amino acid sequence: CSAPRGSGSYNEQFF.

This clonotype was seen a few times. The chain couples TRBV24-1 to TRBJ2-3, with a possible D match to TRBD2 (6 bases). Germline lookup yields CDR1 KGHDR and CDR2 SFDVKD. V dropped 3 bases and J dropped 1 base, with 16 bases sitting between them. The CDR3 has 17 residues. CDR3 bases: TGTGCCACCAGTGATGGCGCATCGACGGGAGGCACAGATACGCAGTATTTT. It translates to CATSDGASTGGTDTQYF.

The chain combines TRBV27 with TRBJ1-2; 9 nucleotides agree with TRBD1. This CDR3 comprises 13 residues. Germline CDR1 MNHEY, CDR2 SMNVEV (reference sequence). With 6 bases clipped from V and 8 bases from J, the junction kept 7 bases outside the gene matches. The CDR3 protein is CASRGDRVEGYTF. The CDR3 nucleotides are TGTGCCAGCAGGGGGGACAGGGTCGAGGGCTACACCTTC.

This clonotype appeared a few times. This chain links TRBV10-3 with TRBJ2-7, with 12 bases aligning to TRBD1. The CDR3 loop spans 14 amino acids. V lost 6 bases to trimming and J lost 4 bases; unmatched junction nucleotides: 4. The V gene's germline CDR1 is ENHRY and CDR2 SYGVKD. The CDR3 nucleotides read TGTGCCATCAGCCGGGGACAGGGGGCGTACGAGCAGTACTTC. Residues: CAISRGQGAYEQYF.

This clonotype showed up just a few times. DNA for the CDR3: TGTGCCAGCAGCCAGGACAGGGGTAGCGGGGCCAACGTCCTGACTTTC. It encodes CASSQDRGSGANVLTF. This rearrangement joins TRBV2 to TRBJ2-6; 9 bases are a match to TRBD1. The germline gives CDR1 SNHLY, CDR2 FYNNEI. V gave up 6 bases and J gave up 4 bases; unmatched junction bases: 7. The CDR3 has 16 residues.

There are a few counts of this clonotype. This chain links TRBV9 with TRBJ2-5; 10 bases match TRBD2. The J segment lost 5 bases and the V segment lost 0 bases, leaving 7 bases of the junction unmatched. The germline V gene encodes CDR1 SGDLS and CDR2 YYNGEE. The CDR3 sequence is 16 residues long. The CDR3 DNA is TGTGCCAGCAGCGTAGGCAGCGGGGGGGCGTCCGAGACCCAGTACTTC. Protein: CASSVGSGGASETQYF.

The gene calls are TRBV20-1 and TRBJ2-5; the match to TRBD2 covers 9 bases. Germline lookup yields CDR1 DFQATT and CDR2 SNEGSKA (reference sequence). The V segment lost 6 bases and the J segment 5 bases; nucleotides outside the gene matches: 10. The CDR3 extends over 14 amino acids. The chain's CDR3 is CSAPRQRGEETQYF. CDR3 in DNA: TGCAGTGCCCCCCGCCAGCGGGGGGAGGAGACCCAGTACTTC.

The chain carries TRBV6-2 or TRBV6-3 and TRBJ2-3, with D unclear. The CDR3 length is 14 residues. CDR1 is MNHEY and CDR2 is SVGEGT in the germline V gene. The V gene lost 0 bases and the J gene lost 0 bases, with 4 bases spanning the gap. The CDR3 loop reads CASSYSPSTDTQYF. The CDR3 coding sequence is TGTGCCAGCAGTTACTCCCCTAGCACAGATACGCAGTATTTT.